This T cell receptor beta chain was sequenced for a study of blood T cells in healthy people across ages. Study-wide points: Possibly, changes in expanded clonotypes were confounded because donor CMV status was unknown.

V lost 0 bases, J lost 1 base, and 7 bases stayed unmatched. This CDR3 has 18 residues. Germline lookup yields CDR1 SGHTA and CDR2 FQGTGA. Concerning this clonotype: What it binds is not known.

Primed by a sample-barcoded 5' primer and a J-beta primer mix, a second PCR proceeded for 7 to 11 cycles. TCRdb reprocessed the 5' RACE reads via MiXCR and lists one record per CDR3 protein. The sample holds 650,000 to 900,000 distinct CDR3 sequences, approximately 65% seen once. Sample: blood. The genes are TRBV7-3 and TRBJ2-1; 9 bases match TRBD1. This TCR was recovered from a young man in good health. Here the CDR3 DNA reads TGTGCCAGCAGCTTAACCGGACAGGGGAAGATATCCTACAATGAGCAGTTCTTC. This gives the protein CASSLTGQGKISYNEQFF.